Frequency places the clone carrying this T cell receptor (beta chain) as large (0.1 to 1%). Its antigen remains unidentified. The sample is drawn from a study of CD8 T cells in cerebrospinal fluid in Alzheimer's disease. Points from the study as a whole: Versus healthy subjects, Alzheimer's patients more often had clones of at least 3%. The largest CSF clone was proportionally bigger in mild cognitive impairment or Alzheimer's disease than controls.

Germline lookup yields CDR1 DFQATT and CDR2 SNEGSKA (reference sequence). The CDR3 extends over 13 amino acids. CSF cells underwent 10X single-cell V(D)J and 5' gene-expression profiling. TCRdb reprocessed the 10x single-cell sequencing reads and reports one entry per CDR3 protein, with no DNA. This sample's clone table lists 350 to 450 distinct CDR3 sequences. All participants were free of acute infectious disease and in good physical condition. Material: cerebrospinal fluid. The rearrangement joins TRBV20-1 to TRBJ1-2; TCRdb calls TRBD1, which cannot be checked without DNA. The sequence was collected from a human donor with mild cognitive impairment. CDR3 protein: CSLFRDRNYGYTF.